The sequence of this T cell receptor beta chain was determined in a study of regulatory T cells in long-lasting Graves disease. Overall study: Graves' patients diagnosed newly had used antithyroid drugs under 3 months.

After removal of 7 bases from V and 4 bases from J, the junction contained 7 bases not matched to a gene. This CDR3 comprises 14 residues. Broader study findings: Blood alone, not thyroid tissue, was studied.

This clonotype was seen ten or more times. Its antigen is as yet unknown. Stated time point: newly diagnosed GD, antithyroid drugs for less than 3 months. There was RNA extracted from PBMCs, and the TCR library was made from it. Arm-PCR of CDR3 regions with iRepertoire HTBI primers generated TCR beta libraries. TCRdb re-called the multiplex PCR reads through MiXCR, storing one row per CDR3 protein. The data show 360,000 or so distinct CDR3 sequences, approximately 15% seen once. The same sample was also studied in work on T cells in Graves' hyperthyroidism and ophthalmopathy. This second study says: No progression to ophthalmopathy during 18 months of follow-up defined stable disease.

The sequence derives from a man between 40 and 49 years old with Graves disease. The sample was peripheral blood mononuclear cells (PBMCs), taken at new diagnosis, from a patient treated with antithyroid drugs. This chain links TRBV12-3 or TRBV12-4 with TRBJ2-3; 8 bases are shared with TRBD2. CDR3 in amino acids: CASIPRGGADTQYF. The CDR3, as DNA: TGTGCCAGCATCCCCCGGGGGGGGGCAGATACGCAGTATTTT.